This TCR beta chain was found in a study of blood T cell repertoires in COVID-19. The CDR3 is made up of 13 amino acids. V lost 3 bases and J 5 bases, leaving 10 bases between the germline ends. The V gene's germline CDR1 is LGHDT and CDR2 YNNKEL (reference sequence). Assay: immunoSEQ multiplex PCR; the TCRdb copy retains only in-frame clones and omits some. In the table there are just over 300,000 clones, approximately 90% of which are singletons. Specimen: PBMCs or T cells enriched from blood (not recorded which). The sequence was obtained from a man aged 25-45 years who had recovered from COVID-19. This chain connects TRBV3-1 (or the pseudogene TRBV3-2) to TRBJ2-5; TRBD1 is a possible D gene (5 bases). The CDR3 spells CASSHTGRETQYF. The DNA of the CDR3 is TGTGCCAGCAGCCATACAGGACGGGAGACCCAGTACTTC.